The clone carrying this TCR beta chain was recorded at least ten times. Its antigen remains unknown. Thyroid ultrasound, orbital computed tomography, clinical symptoms, and serum thyroxine and TRAb underpinned diagnoses. Fresh peripheral blood, roughly 9.3 ml, was the source of the PBMCs. The sample originates from a study of T cells in Graves' hyperthyroidism and ophthalmopathy. Overall study findings and caveats: Most thyroid clonotypes with frequency above 0.001 were detected in blood.

This CDR3 is built from 15 residues. The germline CDR1 and CDR2 sequences are DFQATT and SNEGSKA (reference sequence). J lost 0 bases, V lost 3 bases, and 1 base had no gene match. Researchers took RNA transcripts and amplified the TCR beta CDR3 regions from them. First-round RT-PCR with HTBI primers amplified the TCR CDR3 region. TCRdb redid the calling of the multiplex PCR reads with MiXCR, one entry per CDR3 protein. Among roughly 740,000 distinct CDR3 sequences listed, 16% were seen once. Specimen: blood. The sequence was collected from a man aged 18 to 30 with Graves' hyperthyroidism. V is TRBV20-1 and J is TRBJ2-3; TRBD2 agrees at 12 bases. CDR3 in DNA: TGCAGTGCTAGGGGGACTAGCGGGAGCACAGATACGCAGTATTTT. Translated: CSARGTSGSTDTQYF.